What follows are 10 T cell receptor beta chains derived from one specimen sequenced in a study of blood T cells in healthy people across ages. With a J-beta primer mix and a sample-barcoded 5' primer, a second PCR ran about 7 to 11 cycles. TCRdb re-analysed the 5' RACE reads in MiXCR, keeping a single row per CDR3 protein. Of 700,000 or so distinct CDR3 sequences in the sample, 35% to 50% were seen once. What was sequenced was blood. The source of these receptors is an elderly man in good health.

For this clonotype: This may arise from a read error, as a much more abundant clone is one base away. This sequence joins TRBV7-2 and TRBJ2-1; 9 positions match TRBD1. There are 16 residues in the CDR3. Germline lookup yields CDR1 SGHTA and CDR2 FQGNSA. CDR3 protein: CASSLALGTGYNGQFF. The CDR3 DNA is TGTGCCAGCAGCTTAGCGCTAGGGACAGGGTACAATGGGCAGTTCTTC.

The CDR3 region has the DNA TGCAGTGCTCATCCGACAGGGCTGGGGGTAGAGACCCAGTACTTC. Protein sequence: CSAHPTGLGVETQYF. This chain joins TRBV20-1 and TRBJ2-5; 7 bases line up with TRBD1. Germline V CDR1 and CDR2: DFQATT, SNEGSKA (reference sequence). CDR3 length: 15 residues. The ends lost 5 bases at V and 4 bases at J; junction bases unmatched: 13.

The CDR3 spells CSVLPSNTEAFF. The CDR3 region has the DNA TGCAGCGTCCTCCCCTCGAACACTGAAGCTTTCTTT. The chain employs TRBV29-1 and TRBJ1-1; D is uncertain. The CDR3 has 12 amino acids. V was pared by 6 bases and J by 1 base, with 9 bases between. Germline assignment: CDR1 SQVTM and CDR2 ANQGSEA. Full variable domain (missing parts from reference TRBV29-1 and TRBJ1-1): SAVISQKPSRDICQRGTSLTIQCQVDSQVTMMFWYRQQPGQSLTLIATANQGSEATYESGFVIDKFPISRPNLTFSTLTVSNMSPEDSSIYLCSVLPSNTEAFFGQGTRLTVV.

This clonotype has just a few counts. CDR3 DNA: TGTGCCAGCATCTACAAGGGAGCAGATACGCAGTATTTT. As protein: CASIYKGADTQYF. The chain combines TRBV28 with TRBJ2-3; a weak D match, TRBD2 (5 bases). Trimming left V 7 bases short and J 4 bases short, with 12 bases between. The CDR3 runs to 13 residues. Germline-derived CDR1 and CDR2 are MDHEN and SYDVKM.

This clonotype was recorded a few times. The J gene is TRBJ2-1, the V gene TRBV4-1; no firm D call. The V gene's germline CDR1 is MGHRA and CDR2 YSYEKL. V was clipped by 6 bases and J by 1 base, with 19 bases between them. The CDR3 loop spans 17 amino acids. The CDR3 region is CASSRSSGFASYNEQFF. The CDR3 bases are TGCGCCAGCAGTCGATCCAGTGGATTCGCATCCTACAATGAGCAGTTCTTC.

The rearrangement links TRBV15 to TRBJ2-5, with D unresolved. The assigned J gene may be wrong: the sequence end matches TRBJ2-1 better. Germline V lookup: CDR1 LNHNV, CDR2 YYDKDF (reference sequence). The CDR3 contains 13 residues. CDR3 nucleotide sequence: TGTGCCACCGGCCAGGCCTTCCAAGAGACCCAGTTCTTC. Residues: CATGQAFQETQFF.

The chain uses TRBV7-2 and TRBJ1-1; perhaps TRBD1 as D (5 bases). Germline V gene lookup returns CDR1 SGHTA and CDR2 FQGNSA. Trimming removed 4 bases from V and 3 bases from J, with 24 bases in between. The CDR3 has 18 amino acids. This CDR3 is CASSSLRPGGSRDTEAFF. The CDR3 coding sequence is TGTGCCAGCAGCTCCCTTAGGCCTGGGGGGTCACGGGACACTGAAGCTTTCTTT.

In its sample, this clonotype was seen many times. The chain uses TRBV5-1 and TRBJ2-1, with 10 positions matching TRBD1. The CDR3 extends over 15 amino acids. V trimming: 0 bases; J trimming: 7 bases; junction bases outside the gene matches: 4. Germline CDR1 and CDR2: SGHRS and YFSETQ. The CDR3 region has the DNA TGCGCCAGCAGCTTGGTGACAGGGGGCTCGAATGAGCAGTTCTTC. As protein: CASSLVTGGSNEQFF.

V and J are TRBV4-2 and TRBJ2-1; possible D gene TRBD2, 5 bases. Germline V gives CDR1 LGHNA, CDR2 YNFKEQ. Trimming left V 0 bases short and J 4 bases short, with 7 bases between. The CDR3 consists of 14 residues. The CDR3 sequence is CASSQEEAYNEQFF. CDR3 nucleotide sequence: TGTGCCAGCAGCCAAGAGGAGGCTTACAATGAGCAGTTCTTC.

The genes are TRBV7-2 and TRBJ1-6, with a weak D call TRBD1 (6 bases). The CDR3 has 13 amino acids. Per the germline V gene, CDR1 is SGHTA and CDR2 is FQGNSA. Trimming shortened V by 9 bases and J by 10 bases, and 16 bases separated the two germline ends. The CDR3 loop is CASLDGGLSPLHF. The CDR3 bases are TGTGCCAGTCTCGACGGGGGGCTATCACCCCTCCACTTT.